The 17 T cell receptor beta chains below all came from one sample that was sequenced in a study of shared clonotypes between healthy human individuals. The table came from immunoSEQ multiplex PCR; TCRdb's copy has only in-frame clones and leaves some out. The profile shows 2 million to 2.5 million clones, around 95% of them singletons. The sequencing sample was made of naive CD4+ T cells sorted from blood. Subset defined: CD45RA+ positively selected. These receptors came from a man between 18 and 29 years old in good health.

This chain links TRBV30 with TRBJ2-1; 8 nucleotides match TRBD2. After removal of 1 base from V and 10 bases from J, the junction contained 9 bases not matched to a gene. CDR1 is GTSNPN and CDR2 is SVGIG in the germline V gene (reference sequence). The CDR3 contains 14 residues. The CDR3 sequence is CAWSGEREGHEQFF. In DNA, the CDR3 is TGTGCCTGGAGTGGTGAACGGGAGGGCCACGAGCAGTTCTTC.

The chain combines TRBV6-1 with TRBJ2-7, with D perhaps TRBD1 (6 bases). This CDR3 has 13 amino acids. The germline V and J ends were trimmed by 6 bases and 1 base, with 10 bases remaining between them. Germline loops: CDR1 MNHNS, CDR2 SASEGT. The CDR3 is CASRGGQSYEQYF. CDR3 coding DNA: TGTGCCAGCAGGGGCGGACAGTCCTACGAGCAGTACTTC.

This chain links TRBV28 with TRBJ2-3; tentatively, D is TRBD2 (6 bases). Trimming took 5 bases from V and 4 from J, leaving 22 bases between them. The CDR3 is 17 residues long. Germline assignment: CDR1 MDHEN and CDR2 SYDVKM. CDR3 DNA sequence: TGTGCCAGCAGTACTCCGGGTGGAGGGAAGATCGCAGATACGCAGTATTTT. It specifies CASSTPGGGKIADTQYF.

As for this clone: This sample also contains other DNA sequences that code for the same CDR3. The chain employs TRBV7-2 and TRBJ2-1, with TRBD1 matching 7 bases. The CDR3 runs 15 residues. The germline V gene has CDR1 SGHTA and CDR2 FQGNSA. The V and J ends lost 1 base and 1 base, in that order; junction bases with no gene match: 1. CDR3 in amino acids: CASSLDRGSYNEQFF. The CDR3 region has the DNA TGTGCCAGCAGCTTAGACAGGGGTTCCTACAATGAGCAGTTCTTC.

This chain joins TRBV5-4 and TRBJ2-3, with D perhaps TRBD1 or TRBD2 (5 bases each). V was trimmed by 4 bases and J by 6 bases, leaving 15 bases between them. The CDR3 extends over 14 amino acids. Germline V gives CDR1 SGHNT, CDR2 YYREEE (reference sequence). CDR3 amino acids: CASSPAGGRDTQYF. In DNA, the CDR3 is TGTGCCAGCAGCCCCGCTGGGGGTCGGGATACGCAGTATTTT. Full variable domain (outside the CDR3, taken from reference TRBV5-4 and TRBJ2-3): ETGVTQSPTHLIKTRGQQVTLRCSSQSGHNTVSWYQQALGQGPQFIFQYYREEENGRGNFPPRFSGLQFPNYSSELNVNALELDDSALYLCASSPAGGRDTQYFGPGTRLTVL.

V usage is TRBV29-1 and J usage is TRBJ2-1; the D call may be TRBD1 or TRBD2 (6 bases each). This CDR3 region has 10 residues. CDR1 and CDR2 (germline): SQVTM, ANQGSEA. V lost 6 bases and J 15 bases, leaving 15 bases between the germline ends. The DNA of the CDR3 is TGCAGCGTGGAGGGACACCCCTCGTTCTTC. This codes for CSVEGHPSFF.

The chain combines TRBV30 with TRBJ1-1; D unresolved. This CDR3 spans 11 amino acids. Trimming left V 2 bases short and J 6 bases short, with 7 bases between. CDR1 GTSNPN and CDR2 SVGIG come from the germline V gene (reference sequence). In DNA form, the CDR3 reads TGTGCCTGGAGTCGGTTCCCTGAAGCTTTCTTT. It is translated as CAWSRFPEAFF.

The gene calls are TRBV10-2 and TRBJ2-7; D unresolved. The CDR3 totals 12 residues. The V and J ends lost 6 bases and 5 bases respectively, with 11 bases between them. From germline, CDR1 is WSHSY and CDR2 SAAADI. In nucleotides, the CDR3 is TGCGCCAGCAGCCTTGCAGTCGACGAGCAGTACTTC. Translated: CASSLAVDEQYF.

The rearrangement uses TRBV25-1 and TRBJ1-1, with D maybe TRBD1 (5 bases). This CDR3 spans 14 amino acids. Germline V lookup: CDR1 MGHDK, CDR2 SYGVNS. Deletions cut 2 bases from V and 4 bases from J, with 11 bases between. CDR3 sequence: CASSESSGGTEAFF. The CDR3 region has the DNA TGTGCCAGCAGTGAAAGCTCGGGGGGCACTGAAGCTTTCTTT.

The chain joins TRBV4-3 to TRBJ2-7, with TRBD1 matching 7 bases. V shed 0 bases and J 0 bases; nucleotides not matched to a gene: 8. This CDR3 region has 17 residues. CDR1 is LGHNA and CDR2 is YSLEER in the germline V gene. The CDR3 DNA is TGCGCCAGCAGCCAAGATAGAGGGGCAGGGGGCTCCTACGAGCAGTACTTC. The encoded protein is CASSQDRGAGGSYEQYF.

The chain employs TRBV18 and TRBJ2-3; tentatively, D is TRBD2 (5 bases). The V end lost 1 base, the J end lost 4 bases, and 9 bases lay between the germline ends. This CDR3 spans 14 amino acids. Germline V gene data show CDR1 as KGHSH and CDR2 as LQKENI. CDR3 in amino acids: CASSPRGSADTQYF. Here the CDR3 DNA reads TGTGCCAGCTCACCACGCGGGTCGGCAGATACGCAGTATTTT.

The chain links TRBV9 to TRBJ1-2; D is unresolved. The CDR3 loop spans 15 amino acids. Trimming left V 3 bases short and J 2 bases short, with 14 bases between. Germline V gives CDR1 SGDLS, CDR2 YYNGEE. The CDR3 loop reads CASSARDAGNYGYTF. CDR3 DNA: TGTGCCAGCAGCGCAAGAGATGCGGGAAACTATGGCTACACCTTC.

Points on this clone: The same CDR3 arises from other DNA sequences in this sample as well. This rearrangement joins TRBV18 to TRBJ2-1; D unresolved. CDR3 length equals 12 residues. The V end was cut by 2 bases, the J end by 6 bases, with 5 bases between. CDR1 KGHSH and CDR2 LQKENI come from the germline V gene. CDR3: CASSPNSNEQFF. CDR3 in DNA: TGTGCCAGCTCACCAAACAGCAATGAGCAGTTCTTC. Complete variable domain (other parts from reference TRBV18 and TRBJ2-1): NAGVMQNPRHLVRRRGQEARLRCSPMKGHSHVYWYRQLPEEGLKFMVYLQKENIIDESGMPKERFSAEFPKEGPSILRIQQVVRGDSAAYFCASSPNSNEQFFGPGTRLTVL.

This clone came up a few times. Other DNA sequences within the sample encode an identical CDR3. The genes are TRBV5-1 and TRBJ2-7; 9 bases are shared with TRBD1. The trim removed 4 bases at V and 2 bases at J, leaving 4 bases unmatched. The CDR3 is 14 amino acids. Germline CDR1 and CDR2: SGHRS and YFSETQ. CDR3 loop: CASSQGQGPYEQYF. CDR3 DNA sequence: TGCGCCAGCAGCCAGGGACAGGGCCCCTACGAGCAGTACTTC.

This chain uses TRBV2 with TRBJ2-3; D possibly corresponds to TRBD1 (5 bases). The CDR3 extends over 14 amino acids. The germline gives CDR1 SNHLY, CDR2 FYNNEI. V lost 2 bases and J lost 5, with 11 bases in between. This CDR3 is CASSEQAQGDTQYF. CDR3 sequence (DNA): TGTGCCAGCAGTGAACAGGCCCAGGGAGATACGCAGTATTTT.

The V and J genes are TRBV6-6 and TRBJ2-7, with 7 bases aligning to TRBD1. The CDR3 loop spans 14 amino acids. From germline, CDR1 is MNHNY and CDR2 SVGAGI (reference sequence). With 0 bases clipped from V and 3 bases from J, the junction kept 2 bases outside the gene matches. The chain's CDR3 is CASSYSTGIYEQYF. Here the CDR3 DNA reads TGTGCCAGCAGTTACTCGACAGGGATCTACGAGCAGTACTTC.

The chain carries TRBV11-2 and TRBJ2-3; D uncertain. V was pared by 3 bases and J by 4 bases, with 14 bases between. Germline CDR1 and CDR2: SGHAT and FQNNGV. CDR3 length equals 15 residues. CDR3 loop: CASSFKGLWADTQYF. Written as DNA, the CDR3 is TGTGCCAGCAGCTTTAAGGGATTGTGGGCAGATACGCAGTATTTT.